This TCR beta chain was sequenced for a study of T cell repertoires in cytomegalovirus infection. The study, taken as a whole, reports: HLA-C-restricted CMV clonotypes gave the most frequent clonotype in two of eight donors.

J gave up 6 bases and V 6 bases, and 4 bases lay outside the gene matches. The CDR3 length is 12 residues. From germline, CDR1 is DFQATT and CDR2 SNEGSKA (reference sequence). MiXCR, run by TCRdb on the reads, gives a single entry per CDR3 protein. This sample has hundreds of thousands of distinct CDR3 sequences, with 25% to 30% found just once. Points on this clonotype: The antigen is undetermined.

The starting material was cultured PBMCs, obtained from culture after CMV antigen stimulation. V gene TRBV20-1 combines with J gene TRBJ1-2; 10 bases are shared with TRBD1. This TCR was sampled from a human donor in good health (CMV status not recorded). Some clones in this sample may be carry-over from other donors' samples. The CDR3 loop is CSAGGQGNGYTF. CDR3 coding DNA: TGCAGTGCAGGGGGACAGGGGAATGGCTACACCTTC.